These 16 T cell receptor beta chains share one sample of origin, sequenced in a study of beta chain features in type 1 diabetes. Findings and limits, study-wide: Type 1 diabetes patients showed a moderate but significant shortening of TCRB CDR3s in all four CD4+ subsets.

Their specific antigens are unknown. Investigators reverse transcribed all isolated RNA, so they sequenced expressed TCRB transcripts. The method was immunoSEQ multiplex PCR; TCRdb's version includes in-frame clones alone and lacks a portion of them. Among around 360,000 clones listed, roughly 12% were seen once. Sequencing was performed on naive CD4+ T cells from blood. The receptor source for this set is a woman aged 18-35 years with type 1 diabetes.

This sequence joins TRBV19 and TRBJ2-5, with a weak D call TRBD2 (5 bases). This CDR3 has 12 amino acids. In germline, CDR1 is LNHDA, CDR2 SQIVND (reference sequence). Trimming removed 5 bases from V and 4 bases from J, with 8 bases in between. In nucleotides, the CDR3 is TGTGCCAGTAGTGAGGGTAGAGAGACCCAGTACTTC. Translating it yields CASSEGRETQYF.

This clone appeared a few times. The rearrangement uses TRBV4-3 and TRBJ2-1; TRBD1 is a possible D gene (6 bases). CDR3 size: 14 residues. The V end lost 4 bases, the J end lost 7 bases, and 14 bases lay between the germline ends. The germline CDR1 and CDR2 sequences are LGHNA and YSLEER. The chain's CDR3 is CASSLNLQGNEQFF. The CDR3 bases are TGCGCCAGCAGCCTCAACTTACAGGGAAATGAGCAGTTCTTC.

The sample holds a few counts of this clone. The chain is built from TRBV7-8 and TRBJ2-2; 8 nucleotides line up with TRBD1. V gave up 5 bases and J gave up 6 bases; unmatched junction bases: 8. Germline loops: CDR1 SGHVS, CDR2 FQNEAQ. The CDR3 runs to 15 residues. CDR3 amino acids: CASSLRTGSPGELFF. CDR3 nucleotide sequence: TGTGCCAGCAGCCTTAGGACAGGGTCCCCCGGGGAGCTGTTTTTT.

This chain connects TRBV18 to TRBJ1-2, with 9 nucleotides matching TRBD1. Germline CDR1 KGHSH, CDR2 LQKENI. CDR3 length: 13 residues. V lost 4 bases, J lost 8 bases, and 5 bases stayed unmatched. The CDR3 DNA sequence: TGTGCCAGCTCACGGGACAGGGAGGAGGGCTACACCTTC. It translates to CASSRDREEGYTF.

The chain links TRBV18 to TRBJ2-5; D gene ambiguous. Germline values: CDR1 KGHSH, CDR2 LQKENI. The CDR3 runs 13 residues. V was cut by 3 bases and J by 2 bases, with 7 bases left in between. Written as DNA, the CDR3 is TGTGCCAGCTCACCCACACAGCAAGAGACCCAGTACTTC. Amino acid sequence: CASSPTQQETQYF.

The chain is built from TRBV5-4 and TRBJ2-3; TRBD2 matches at 7 bases. This CDR3 spans 16 amino acids. Germline values: CDR1 SGHNT, CDR2 YYREEE (reference sequence). Trimming cost V 0 bases and J 1 base; bases outside gene matches: 5. CDR3 sequence reads: CASSLGAGRGTDTQYF. The CDR3 bases are TGTGCCAGCAGCTTGGGGGCGGGGAGGGGCACAGATACGCAGTATTTT.

This clone has a handful of counts. The rearrangement joins TRBV6-5 to TRBJ2-3, with 10 bases fitting TRBD2. Germline lookup yields CDR1 MNHEY and CDR2 SVGAGI. The CDR3 spans 14 residues. Trimming at V came to 4 bases and at J to 5 bases, leaving 3 bases not matched to a gene. The chain's CDR3 is CASSSAGGLDTQYF. CDR3 in DNA: TGTGCCAGCAGTTCAGCGGGAGGGTTAGATACGCAGTATTTT.

The chain recombines TRBV5-1 with TRBJ2-4, with TRBD2 as a possible D gene (6 bases). Germline V lookup: CDR1 SGHRS, CDR2 YFSETQ. The CDR3 has 14 amino acids. Trimming removed 4 bases at V and 8 bases at J, with 16 bases between. The CDR3 region is CASSERTGGDIQYF. CDR3 DNA sequence: TGCGCCAGCAGCGAGAGAACCGGCGGGGACATTCAGTACTTC.

The rearrangement links TRBV5-1 to TRBJ2-2; 7 bases fit TRBD1. V gave up 4 bases and J gave up 1 base; unmatched junction bases: 4. The CDR3 contains 15 residues. Germline-derived CDR1 and CDR2 are SGHRS and YFSETQ. CDR3 sequence (DNA): TGCGCCAGCAGCCCCGGACAGGTGAACACCGGGGAGCTGTTTTTT. This encodes CASSPGQVNTGELFF.

This clone was seen only a few times. This rearrangement joins TRBV9 to TRBJ2-2; perhaps TRBD2 as D (5 bases). V was trimmed by 2 bases and J by 1 base, leaving 9 bases between them. CDR1 and CDR2 (germline): SGDLS, YYNGEE. CDR3 length equals 15 residues. CDR3 in DNA: TGTGCCAGCAGCGTTAGCGCTTTGAACACCGGGGAGCTGTTTTTT. Translated: CASSVSALNTGELFF.

This clone was found a few times. V is TRBV27 and J is TRBJ2-2; D unclear. Deletions cut 2 bases from V and 4 bases from J, with 14 bases between. Germline CDR1 and CDR2: MNHEY and SMNVEV (reference sequence). The CDR3 runs to 16 residues. The CDR3 region is CASSLLSVPGTGELFF. CDR3 sequence (DNA): TGTGCCAGCAGTTTACTTTCGGTACCGGGCACCGGGGAGCTGTTTTTT.

The genes are TRBV7-9 and TRBJ1-1; D gene unclear. The CDR3 runs 13 residues. Germline-derived CDR1 and CDR2 are SEHNR and FQNEAQ (reference sequence). V lost 5 bases and J lost 1, with 8 bases in between. DNA for the CDR3: TGTGCCAGCAGCAGAGATCCGAACACTGAAGCTTTCTTT. Its translation: CASSRDPNTEAFF.

This clone came up a few times. V and J are TRBV4-3 and TRBJ2-1, with TRBD1 as a possible D gene (6 bases). This CDR3 has 15 amino acids. V lost 2 bases, J lost 0 bases, and 8 bases lay in between. CDR1 and CDR2 (germline): LGHNA, YSLEER. The CDR3: CASSQQGSSYNEQFF. The CDR3 DNA sequence: TGCGCCAGCAGCCAACAGGGGAGCTCCTACAATGAGCAGTTCTTC.

This clone was counted between two and nine times. The CDR3 loop reads CASSLAAAGTQYF. For the CDR3, the DNA is TGTGCCAGCAGCTTGGCAGCGGCGGGGACCCAGTACTTC. The chain uses TRBV5-7 and TRBJ2-5; weak D call: TRBD2 (5 bases). TRBV5-7 is marked as an open reading frame, function uncertain. The CDR3 runs 13 residues. V lost 0 bases and J 7 bases, leaving 10 bases between the germline ends.

The rearrangement links TRBV23-1 to TRBJ2-7, with D tentatively TRBD1 (6 bases). TRBV23-1 is recorded as an ORF, its role being uncertain. The CDR3 is 14 residues long. The V end lost 7 bases, the J end lost 2 bases, and 15 bases lay between the germline ends. DNA for the CDR3: TGCGCCAGCACCCCTAGAGGGGGTCCCTACGAGCAGTACTTC. Its translation is CASTPRGGPYEQYF.

This clone was picked up a small number of times. The chain links TRBV4-3 to TRBJ1-1; TRBD1 agrees at 9 bases. CDR1 is LGHNA, CDR2 YSLEER, per germline. Losses at the gene ends were 1 base for V and 10 bases for J; bases not matched to a gene: 4. The CDR3 is made up of 13 amino acids. CDR3 sequence (DNA): TGCGCCAGCAGCCAAGCGGGACAGGGCGGAGCTTTCTTT. This sequence encodes CASSQAGQGGAFF.